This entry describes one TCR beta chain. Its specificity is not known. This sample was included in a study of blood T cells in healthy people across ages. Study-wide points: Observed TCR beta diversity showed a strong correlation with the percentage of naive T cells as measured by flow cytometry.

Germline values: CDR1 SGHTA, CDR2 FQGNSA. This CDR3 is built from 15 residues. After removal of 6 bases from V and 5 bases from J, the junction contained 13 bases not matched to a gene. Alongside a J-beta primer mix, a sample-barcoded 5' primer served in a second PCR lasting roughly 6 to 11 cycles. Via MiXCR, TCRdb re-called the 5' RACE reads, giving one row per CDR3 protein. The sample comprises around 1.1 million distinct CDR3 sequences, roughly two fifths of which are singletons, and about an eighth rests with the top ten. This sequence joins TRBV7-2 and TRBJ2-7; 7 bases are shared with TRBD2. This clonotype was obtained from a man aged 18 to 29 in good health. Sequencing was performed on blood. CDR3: CASSSGGNVNNEQYF. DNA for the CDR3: TGTGCCAGCAGTTCCGGGGGGAATGTTAACAACGAGCAGTACTTC.